The 26 T cell receptor beta chains reported below all come from one sample, sequenced in a study of OX40 agonist ivuxolimab in advanced cancers. Measured with immunoSEQ multiplex PCR; TCRdb has only the in-frame clones, and not every one. The sample lists around 70,000 clones, approximately 86% occurring once. Sequences were derived from CD4+ or CD8+ T cells sorted from blood, sampled in a trial of the OX40 agonist ivuxolimab. These receptor sequences come from an adult with an advanced solid tumor such as melanoma, head and neck, liver or kidney cancer.

The gene calls are TRBV5-8 and TRBJ2-1; tentatively, D is TRBD1 (6 bases). The CDR3 totals 15 residues. CDR1 is SGHTS, CDR2 YDEGEE, per germline. The V and J ends lost 0 bases and 2 bases respectively, with 9 bases between them. The CDR3 region has the DNA TGTGCCAGCAGCTTGGGGGGACATACCTACAATGAGCAGTTCTTC. Translating it yields CASSLGGHTYNEQFF.

In this sample, this clone turned up a few times. J is TRBJ2-5 and V is TRBV6-5; 11 bases fit TRBD1. This CDR3 has 12 residues. V was pared by 8 bases and J by 5 bases, with 1 base of the junction left unmatched. CDR1 and CDR2 (germline): MNHEY, SVGAGI. The CDR3 nucleotides are TGTGCCAGCGGGACAGGGGGGGAGACCCAGTACTTC. This encodes CASGTGGETQYF.

V is TRBV15 and J is TRBJ1-4, with a tentative D call TRBD1 (6 bases). From germline, CDR1 is LNHNV and CDR2 YYDKDF (reference sequence). Trimming took off 0 bases at V and 6 bases at J, with 14 bases between the two ends. There are 16 residues in the CDR3. CDR3 nucleotides: TGTGCCACCAGCAGAGATGTGGAACAGGGCGATGAAAAACTGTTTTTT. Protein product: CATSRDVEQGDEKLFF.

This rearrangement joins TRBV7-9 to TRBJ1-2; a weak D match, TRBD1 (5 bases). This CDR3 has 16 residues. CDR1 and CDR2 (germline): SEHNR, FQNEAQ (reference sequence). Trimming stripped 5 bases from V and 4 bases from J, with 20 bases between. The DNA for the CDR3 is TGTGCCAGCAGCCGAACCCCCGGACATACACTCTATGGCTACACCTTC. Translation: CASSRTPGHTLYGYTF.

The V gene is TRBV6-1, the J gene TRBJ2-7, with D unclear. The CDR3 loop spans 15 amino acids. The germline V gene encodes CDR1 MNHNS and CDR2 SASEGT. The germline V and J ends were trimmed by 4 bases and 0 bases, with 13 bases remaining between them. CDR3 region: CASSARGTNSYEQYV. The CDR3, as DNA: TGTGCCAGCAGTGCCCGAGGTACTAACTCCTACGAGCAGTACGTC.

This rearrangement joins TRBV14 to TRBJ2-1; tentative D call: TRBD2 (7 bases). This CDR3 is built from 13 residues. Trimming removed 1 base at V and 14 bases at J, with 15 bases between. Germline-derived CDR1 and CDR2 are SGHDN and FVKESK. The CDR3 DNA follows: TGTGCCAGCAGCCAAGTAGGGCGGGGGCCGGAGTTCTTC. Encoded protein: CASSQVGRGPEFF. Full variable domain (rest looked up from reference TRBV14 and TRBJ2-1): EAGVTQFPSHSVIEKGQTVTLRCDPISGHDNLYWYRRVMGKEIKFLLHFVKESKQDESGMPNNRFLAERTGGTYSTLKVQPAELEDSGVYFCASSQVGRGPEFFGPGTRLTVL.

J is TRBJ2-3 and V is TRBV29-1, with D unresolved. Trimming pared 4 bases from V and 2 bases from J, leaving 7 bases between. From germline, CDR1 is SQVTM and CDR2 ANQGSEA. This CDR3 region has 12 residues. The CDR3 nucleotides read TGCAGCGTTGTACCGATCACAGATACGCAGTATTTT. The encoded protein is CSVVPITDTQYF.

This rearrangement joins TRBV6-5 to TRBJ1-4; 7 bases agree with TRBD1. CDR1 is MNHEY, CDR2 SVGAGI, per germline. J gave up 7 bases and V 6 bases, and 11 bases lay outside the gene matches. This CDR3 has 15 residues. The CDR3 region has the DNA TGTGCCAGCAGCACGACAGGGAAGGGGGCTGAAAAACTGTTTTTT. This translates into CASSTTGKGAEKLFF.

The genes are TRBV19 and TRBJ1-1; D gene ambiguous. Deletions cut 6 bases from V and 6 bases from J, with 17 bases between. The CDR3 length is 14 residues. Germline CDR1 reads LNHDA; CDR2 reads SQIVND (reference sequence). CDR3 DNA sequence: TGTGCCAGTAGCCCTCGGGGTCGCAGCTCTGAAGCTTTCTTT. Translation: CASSPRGRSSEAFF.

The rearrangement joins TRBV6-6 to TRBJ2-7, with D unclear. Looked up from germline, CDR1 is MNHNY and CDR2 is SVGAGI (reference sequence). V lost 2 bases and J lost 0, with 5 bases in between. The CDR3 runs 13 residues. The CDR3 region has the DNA TGTGCCAGCAGTTACGGGAACTCCTACGAGCAGTACGTC. This encodes CASSYGNSYEQYV.

The chain couples TRBV28 to TRBJ2-3; 12 bases map to TRBD2. This CDR3 is 14 amino acids long. Germline CDR1 and CDR2: MDHEN and SYDVKM. Unmatched junction bases numbered 3, after V lost 6 bases and J lost 5 bases. The CDR3 DNA reads TGTGCCAGCAGGCTAGCGGGAGGGCAAGATACGCAGTATTTT. This sequence encodes CASRLAGGQDTQYF.

The chain recombines TRBV6-1 with TRBJ1-5, with TRBD1 matching over 8 bases. The CDR3 consists of 15 residues. Per germline, CDR1 MNHNS and CDR2 SASEGT. V was pared by 5 bases and J by 2 bases, with 5 bases of the junction left unmatched. CDR3: CASSLTGAGNQPQHF. In DNA, the CDR3 is TGTGCCAGCAGTCTGACAGGGGCGGGCAATCAGCCCCAGCATTTT.

The chain is built from TRBV6-4 and TRBJ2-3; D is tentatively TRBD1 or TRBD2 (6 bases each). V lost 0 bases, J lost 5 bases, and 9 bases lay in between. The CDR3 is 14 residues long. Per germline, CDR1 MRHNA and CDR2 SNTAGT. The CDR3 nucleotides read TGTGCCAGCAGTGACTCGAAGGGGGGAGATACGCAGTATTTT. Encoded protein: CASSDSKGGDTQYF.

The rearrangement uses TRBV18 and TRBJ1-2; maybe TRBD1 (6 bases). V lost 1 base, J lost 3 bases, and 6 bases lay in between. Germline V lookup: CDR1 KGHSH, CDR2 LQKENI. CDR3 length: 13 amino acids. CDR3 coding DNA: TGTGCCAGCTCACCACAGGGGGACTATGGCTACACCTTC. The encoded protein is CASSPQGDYGYTF.

The genes are TRBV28 and TRBJ1-4; D might be TRBD1 (5 bases). This CDR3 comprises 18 residues. Germline assignment: CDR1 MDHEN and CDR2 SYDVKM. V was pared by 4 bases and J by 8 bases, with 26 bases between. CDR3 coding DNA: TGTGCCAGCAGTTCCTTCGGATTCGGGACCCGGGGGGTCGAAAAACTGTTTTTT. Its translation is CASSSFGFGTRGVEKLFF. The full variable domain, its missing parts supplied by reference TRBV28 and TRBJ1-4, is DVKVTQSSRYLVKRTGEKVFLECVQDMDHENMFWYRQDPGLGLRLIYFSYDVKMKEKGDIPEGYSVSREKKERFSLILESASTNQTSMYLCASSSFGFGTRGVEKLFFGSGTQLSVL.

J is TRBJ1-3 and V is TRBV28; 8 nucleotides agree with TRBD1. CDR1 and CDR2 (germline): MDHEN, SYDVKM. CDR3 length: 14 residues. V lost 4 bases, J lost 3 bases, and 2 bases stayed unmatched. The CDR3 coding sequence is TGTGCCAGCAGTTCAGGGGGCGGTGGAAACACCATATATTTT. Protein: CASSSGGGGNTIYF. Based on the CDR3 plus reference TRBV28 and TRBJ1-3, the full variable domain is DVKVTQSSRYLVKRTGEKVFLECVQDMDHENMFWYRQDPGLGLRLIYFSYDVKMKEKGDIPEGYSVSREKKERFSLILESASTNQTSMYLCASSSGGGGNTIYFGEGSWLTVV.

DNA for the CDR3: TGTGCCAGTAGTACCCAATACCGGGACAGATACAATGAGCAGTTCTTC. Translating it yields CASSTQYRDRYNEQFF. This rearrangement joins TRBV19 to TRBJ2-1; 7 bases line up with TRBD1. V dropped 4 bases and J dropped 4; count of bases not matched to a gene: 10. The germline V gene has CDR1 LNHDA and CDR2 SQIVND (reference sequence). There are 16 residues in the CDR3.

The J gene is TRBJ1-3, the V gene TRBV28; D is undetermined. Germline V gene sequence: CDR1 MDHEN, CDR2 SYDVKM. V lost 3 bases and J 1 base, leaving 10 bases between the germline ends. The CDR3 consists of 15 residues. The CDR3 spells CASSFVSRSGNTIYF. The CDR3 nucleotides are TGTGCCAGCAGTTTTGTGTCGCGATCTGGAAACACCATATATTTT.

This chain joins TRBV29-1 and TRBJ2-7, with a tentative D call TRBD1 (5 bases). The CDR3 spans 13 residues. V was cut by 5 bases and J by 1 base, with 12 bases left in between. Germline values: CDR1 SQVTM, CDR2 ANQGSEA. The CDR3 nucleotides read TGCAGCGTTTTCCCCCAGGGATCCTACGAGCAGTACTTC. Its protein is CSVFPQGSYEQYF.

CDR3: CASSYGQVNYEQYF. DNA of the CDR3: TGTGCCAGCAGTTACGGACAGGTGAACTACGAGCAGTACTTC. The chain is built from TRBV6-5 and TRBJ2-7; 7 bases map to TRBD1. Germline CDR1 MNHEY, CDR2 SVGAGI. The V gene end was trimmed by 2 bases and the J gene end by 3 bases; junction bases not matched to a gene: 4. The length of the CDR3 is 14 residues.

This clone was observed at least ten times. A junction boundary mismatches the germline segment, possibly from a read error. The CDR3 protein is CASTLGTGSNYGYTF. The DNA for the CDR3 is TGTGCCAGCACCTTGGGGACAGGGAGCAACTATGGCTACACCTTC. This sequence joins TRBV5-4 and TRBJ1-2, with TRBD1 matching over 9 bases. The CDR3 is 15 residues long. Looked up from germline, CDR1 is SGHNT and CDR2 is YYREEE (reference sequence).

This rearrangement joins TRBV7-9 to TRBJ2-2; a possible D gene is TRBD2 (6 bases). Germline CDR1 SEHNR, CDR2 FQNEAQ (reference sequence). The CDR3 sequence is 15 residues long. Trimming took off 7 bases at V and 2 bases at J, with 14 bases between the two ends. The CDR3 sequence: CASKFLGGNTGELFF. The CDR3 nucleotides read TGTGCCAGCAAGTTTTTGGGGGGTAACACCGGGGAGCTGTTTTTT.

The chain carries TRBV12-5 and TRBJ1-4, with a possible D match to TRBD1 (6 bases). The CDR3 sequence is 14 residues long. Germline V gene lookup returns CDR1 LGHNT and CDR2 FRNRAP. Trimming cost V 6 bases and J 4 bases, with 12 bases left between them. CDR3 bases: TGTGCTAGTGGCGCGGACAGAGATAATGAAAAACTGTTTTTT. Amino acid sequence: CASGADRDNEKLFF. The full variable domain, rest sourced from reference TRBV12-5 and TRBJ1-4, is DARVTQTPRHKVTEMGQEVTMRCQPILGHNTVFWYRQTMMQGLELLAYFRNRAPLDDSGMPKDRFSAEMPDATLATLKIQPSEPRDSAVYFCASGADRDNEKLFFGSGTQLSVL.

The V and J genes are TRBV19 and TRBJ2-2; possible D gene TRBD2, 6 bases. V shed 6 bases and J shed 3 bases, with 14 bases lying between them. The CDR3 totals 15 residues. Germline values: CDR1 LNHDA, CDR2 SQIVND (reference sequence). The CDR3, as DNA: TGTGCCAGTAGAGGTGGCGGGGCGGACACCGGGGAGCTGTTTTTT. It codes for CASRGGGADTGELFF.

The rearrangement uses TRBV6-1 and TRBJ2-5; TRBD1 matches at 9 bases. Trimming at V came to 6 bases and at J to 5 bases, leaving 4 bases not matched to a gene. CDR3 length: 13 residues. CDR1 and CDR2 (germline): MNHNS, SASEGT. The CDR3 nucleotides are TGTGCCAGCAGCCTACAGGGGGCGGAGACCCAGTACTTC. Its protein product is CASSLQGAETQYF.

This clone has a single count. Its ends do not fully match the called genes, so a read error is possible. The chain is built from TRBV5-1 and TRBJ2-1; no clear D gene. The germline CDR1 and CDR2 sequences are SGHRS and YFSETQ. The CDR3 has 15 amino acids. For the CDR3, the DNA is TGTGCCAGCAGCTTGGAGATTCAAGGAACCAATGAGCAGTTCTTC. Translation: CASSLEIQGTNEQFF.